What follows are 19 T cell receptor beta chains derived from one specimen sequenced in a study of graft-versus-host responses after intestinal transplantation. No antigen has been assigned to these receptors. Measured with immunoSEQ multiplex PCR; TCRdb has only the in-frame clones, and not every one. The sample holds tens of thousands of clones, 91% seen once. This material consisted of unstimulated CD4+ T cells sorted from spleen or lymph node cells, taken before intestinal transplant. The receptors were sampled from a human donor who received an intestinal transplant.

The chain uses TRBV4-1 and TRBJ2-7; D gene unclear. This CDR3 is 15 amino acids long. Germline V CDR1 and CDR2: MGHRA, YSYEKL. Trimming cost V 0 bases and J 2 bases, with 11 bases left between them. The CDR3 reads CASSQDWNTAYEQYF. For the CDR3, the DNA is TGCGCCAGCAGCCAAGATTGGAACACAGCCTACGAGCAGTACTTC.

This chain connects TRBV7-8 to TRBJ2-7; D might be TRBD2 (6 bases). Trimming cost V 1 base and J 10 bases, with 8 bases left between them. CDR3 length: 11 amino acids. CDR1 is SGHVS and CDR2 is FQNEAQ in the germline V gene. The CDR3 protein is CASSLGGVQYF. The CDR3 DNA reads as TGTGCCAGCAGCTTAGGGGGGGTTCAGTACTTC.

The chain combines TRBV7-9 with TRBJ1-1; D unclear. The V gene lost 5 bases and the J gene lost 4 bases, with 23 bases spanning the gap. The germline V gene has CDR1 SEHNR and CDR2 FQNEAQ (reference sequence). CDR3 length: 17 residues. In DNA form, the CDR3 reads TGTGCCAGCAGCCCGCCAACGACAAGGGAGGGCGGCACTGAAGCTTTCTTT. Encoded protein: CASSPPTTREGGTEAFF. Combining the CDR3 with reference TRBV7-9 and TRBJ1-1 gives the whole variable domain DTGVSQNPRHKITKRGQNVTFRCDPISEHNRLYWYRQTLGQGPEFLTYFQNEAQLEKSRLLSDRFSAERPKGSFSTLEIQRTEQGDSAMYLCASSPPTTREGGTEAFFGQGTRLTVV.

V gene TRBV6-5 combines with J gene TRBJ1-1; D remains unclear. Germline V gene data show CDR1 as MNHEY and CDR2 as SVGAGI. Trimming stripped 9 bases from V and 0 bases from J, with 5 bases between. CDR3 length: 11 residues. The CDR3 region is CASYMNTEAFF. As DNA, the CDR3 is TGTGCCAGTTACATGAACACTGAAGCTTTCTTT.

The rearrangement links TRBV6-5 to TRBJ1-6; D is unresolved. This CDR3 region has 13 residues. The V end was cut by 4 bases, the J end by 8 bases, with 9 bases between. Per germline, CDR1 MNHEY and CDR2 SVGAGI. This CDR3 is CASSFVEDSPLHF. The CDR3, as DNA: TGTGCCAGCAGTTTTGTGGAGGATTCACCCCTCCACTTT.

The chain links TRBV7-2 to TRBJ2-3, with D possibly matching TRBD2 (6 bases). The CDR3 consists of 14 residues. Germline CDR1 reads SGHTA; CDR2 reads FQGNSA. Trimming took off 5 bases at V and 4 bases at J, with 13 bases between the two ends. The CDR3 DNA follows: TGTGCCAGCAGCCTACTCGGGGGTTCAGATACGCAGTATTTT. Its protein is CASSLLGGSDTQYF.

Here the CDR3 reads CASSAQGSGTEAFF. DNA of the CDR3: TGTGCCAGCAGCGCACAGGGATCTGGCACTGAAGCTTTCTTT. The chain links TRBV13 to TRBJ1-1; tentatively, D is TRBD1 (6 bases). This CDR3 has 14 amino acids. Germline CDR1 reads PRHDT; CDR2 reads FYEKMQ (reference sequence). The V end was cut by 5 bases, the J end by 4 bases, with 14 bases between.

CDR3 nucleotides: TGCGCCAGCAGCTTGGAGGGGCAAGAGACCCAGTACTTC. Its protein product is CASSLEGQETQYF. This chain links TRBV5-1 with TRBJ2-5; D possibly corresponds to TRBD1 (5 bases). The germline V gene encodes CDR1 SGHRS and CDR2 YFSETQ. V was shortened by 0 bases and J by 2 bases, with 5 bases between the two germline ends. The CDR3 contains 13 residues.

The J gene is TRBJ1-6, the V gene TRBV19; possible D gene TRBD1, 6 bases. Germline loops: CDR1 LNHDA, CDR2 SQIVND (reference sequence). The V end lost 5 bases, the J end lost 4 bases, and 9 bases lay between the germline ends. The CDR3 has 14 amino acids. The CDR3 here is CASSEDSYNSPLHF. The CDR3 DNA is TGTGCCAGTAGTGAGGACAGTTATAATTCACCCCTCCACTTT. The whole variable domain, filled in from reference TRBV19 and TRBJ1-6, reads DGGITQSPKYLFRKEGQNVTLSCEQNLNHDAMYWYRQDPGQGLRLIYYSQIVNDFQKGDIAEGYSVSREKKESFPLTVTSAQKNPTAFYLCASSEDSYNSPLHFGNGTRLTVT.

V gene TRBV2 combines with J gene TRBJ2-7; TRBD2 might be the D (7 bases). V lost 6 bases, J lost 2 bases, and 11 bases lay in between. From germline, CDR1 is SNHLY and CDR2 FYNNEI. This CDR3 has 13 amino acids. The CDR3 region has the DNA TGTGCCAGCAGAGGGGGGGCGGCCTACGAGCAGTACTTC. It translates to CASRGGAAYEQYF.

The chain employs TRBV30 and TRBJ2-6; D may be TRBD2 (5 bases). Germline V gene data show CDR1 as GTSNPN and CDR2 as SVGIG (reference sequence). V lost 2 bases to trimming and J lost 4 bases, with 9 bases between them. The CDR3 extends over 14 amino acids. The CDR3 here is CAWSRGSGANVLTF. CDR3 nucleotides: TGTGCCTGGAGTCGGGGATCCGGGGCCAACGTCCTGACTTTC.

The J gene is TRBJ2-5, the V gene TRBV28, with 9 bases lining up with TRBD2. The CDR3 contains 17 residues. V was clipped by 5 bases and J by 6 bases; unmatched bases: 16. Germline V gene sequence: CDR1 MDHEN, CDR2 SYDVKM. CDR3 sequence reads: CASSLKRGDELRKTQYF. The DNA for the CDR3 is TGTGCCAGCAGTCTAAAGCGGGGGGACGAATTAAGGAAGACCCAGTACTTC. The entire variable domain, with the rest obtained from reference TRBV28 and TRBJ2-5, is as follows: DVKVTQSSRYLVKRTGEKVFLECVQDMDHENMFWYRQDPGLGLRLIYFSYDVKMKEKGDIPEGYSVSREKKERFSLILESASTNQTSMYLCASSLKRGDELRKTQYFGPGTRLLVL.

There are a few counts of this clone. This chain links TRBV4-1 with TRBJ2-7, with 14 bases identical to TRBD2. CDR3 size: 16 residues. Germline values: CDR1 MGHRA, CDR2 YSYEKL. After removal of 1 base from V and 7 bases from J, the junction contained 6 bases not matched to a gene. CDR3 nucleotide sequence: TGCGCCAGCAGCCAAGGGCGACTAGCGGGGGGGGGTGAGCAGTACTTC. As protein: CASSQGRLAGGGEQYF.

The chain has TRBV7-2 and TRBJ1-6; 12 nucleotides line up with TRBD1. The CDR3 is 15 residues long. Per germline, CDR1 SGHTA and CDR2 FQGNSA. Germline trimming cut 3 bases from V and 8 bases from J; bases unmatched to any gene: 2. CDR3 sequence: CASSLGTGGDSPLHF. The DNA of the CDR3 is TGTGCCAGCAGCTTGGGGACAGGGGGCGATTCACCCCTCCACTTT. Supplemented by reference TRBV7-2 and TRBJ1-6, the full variable domain reads GAGVSQSPSNKVTEKGKDVELRCDPISGHTALYWYRQSLGQGLEFLIYFQGNSAPDKSGLPSDRFSAERTGGSVSTLTIQRTQQEDSAVYLCASSLGTGGDSPLHFGNGTRLTVT.

Written as DNA, the CDR3 is TGTGCCAGCAGCCTGACTCCGGGACTAGCCCCAGATACGCAGTATTTT. Translated: CASSLTPGLAPDTQYF. The chain combines TRBV7-9 with TRBJ2-3; 9 nucleotides agree with TRBD2. J was trimmed by 4 bases and V by 5 bases; bases with no gene match: 10. Germline V gene sequence: CDR1 SEHNR, CDR2 FQNEAQ (reference sequence). This CDR3 is built from 16 residues.

CDR3 amino acids: CASSQDWTSGAPGEQYF. CDR3 sequence (DNA): TGCGCCAGCAGCCAAGATTGGACTAGCGGGGCCCCAGGGGAGCAGTACTTC. The chain has TRBV4-3 and TRBJ2-7, with TRBD2 matching over 12 bases. Germline V gene lookup returns CDR1 LGHNA and CDR2 YSLEER. The CDR3 totals 17 residues. After removal of 0 bases from V and 7 bases from J, the junction contained 10 bases not matched to a gene.

V is TRBV7-2 and J is TRBJ1-1; D is possibly TRBD1 (5 bases). Germline-derived CDR1 and CDR2 are SGHTA and FQGNSA. V lost 5 bases and J 1 base, leaving 11 bases between the germline ends. This CDR3 contains 14 residues. CDR3 DNA sequence: TGTGCCAGCAGCCTTTTGGGGCAGAACACTGAAGCTTTCTTT. Protein sequence: CASSLLGQNTEAFF.

This clone was recorded once. The genes are TRBV9 and TRBJ1-2; 7 bases fit TRBD1. With 4 bases clipped from V and 4 bases from J, the junction kept 10 bases outside the gene matches. Germline values: CDR1 SGDLS, CDR2 YYNGEE. CDR3 length: 15 amino acids. This CDR3 is CASSPRDSHTYGYTF. For the CDR3, the DNA is TGTGCCAGCAGCCCCCGGGACAGCCACACCTATGGCTACACCTTC.

The rearrangement links TRBV19 to TRBJ2-5; no clear D gene. The J call is uncertain, as TRBJ2-7 better fits the DNA end. CDR3 length: 14 residues. Germline lookup yields CDR1 LNHDA and CDR2 SQIVND (reference sequence). In nucleotides, the CDR3 is TGTGCCAGTAGTCTTGGTCTGCGCTCCTACGAGCAGTACTTC. Translating it yields CASSLGLRSYEQYF.